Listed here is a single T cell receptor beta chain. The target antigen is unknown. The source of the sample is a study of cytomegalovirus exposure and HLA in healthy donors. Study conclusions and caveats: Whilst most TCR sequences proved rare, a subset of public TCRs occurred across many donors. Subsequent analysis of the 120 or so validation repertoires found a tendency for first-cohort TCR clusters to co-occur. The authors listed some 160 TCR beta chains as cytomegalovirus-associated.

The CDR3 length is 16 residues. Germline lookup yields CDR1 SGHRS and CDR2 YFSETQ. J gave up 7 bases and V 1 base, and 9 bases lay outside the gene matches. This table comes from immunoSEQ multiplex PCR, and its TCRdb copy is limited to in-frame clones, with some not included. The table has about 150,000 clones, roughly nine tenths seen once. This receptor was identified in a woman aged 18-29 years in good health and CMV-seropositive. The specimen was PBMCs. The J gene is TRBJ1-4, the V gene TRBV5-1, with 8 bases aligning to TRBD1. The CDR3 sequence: CASSLSFGQGREKLFF. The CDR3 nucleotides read TGCGCCAGCAGCTTGAGTTTCGGACAGGGACGTGAAAAACTGTTTTTT.